A single sample gave rise to the 7 T cell receptor beta chains below, sequenced in a study of CD8 T cells in Susac syndrome. Random hexamers were used to reverse transcribe roughly 0.5 to 1 ug of RNA. TCRdb reanalysed the immunoSEQ multiplex PCR reads using MiXCR and keeps one entry per CDR3 protein. The sample carries some 190,000 distinct CDR3 sequences, 90% to 96% recorded once. The sample taken for sequencing was CD4+ T cells from PBMCs. These receptors all come from a human donor with multiple sclerosis.

This chain connects TRBV7-9 to TRBJ1-4; unclear D gene. The germline CDR1 and CDR2 sequences are SEHNR and FQNEAQ (reference sequence). The V end lost 3 bases, the J end lost 0 bases, and 5 bases lay between the germline ends. The CDR3 is made up of 14 amino acids. The chain's CDR3 is CASSLAATNEKLFF. DNA of the CDR3: TGTGCCAGCAGCTTGGCGGCAACTAATGAAAAACTGTTTTTT.

The J gene is TRBJ2-3, the V gene TRBV7-2; TRBD2 aligns across 13 bases. This CDR3 contains 17 residues. V shed 5 bases and J 1 base; nucleotides not matched to a gene: 6. Germline assignment: CDR1 SGHTA and CDR2 FQGNSA. CDR3 DNA sequence: TGTGCCAGCAGCACCTACACTAGCGGGGGGGGCACAGATACGCAGTATTTT. Amino acids: CASSTYTSGGGTDTQYF.

V gene TRBV4-2 combines with J gene TRBJ2-5, with 12 positions matching TRBD2. The CDR3 is 17 amino acids. The germline V gene has CDR1 LGHNA and CDR2 YNFKEQ. The ends lost 1 base at V and 3 bases at J; junction bases unmatched: 6. The CDR3 nucleotides are TGTGCCAGCAGCCAAGGCGGTCGACTAGCGGGGGAAGAGACCCAGTACTTC. Amino acid sequence: CASSQGGRLAGEETQYF.

This chain uses TRBV7-2 with TRBJ2-2; TRBD1 matches at 9 bases. Germline assignment: CDR1 SGHTA and CDR2 FQGNSA. The CDR3 is made up of 15 amino acids. Unmatched junction bases numbered 6, after V lost 5 bases and J lost 5 bases. CDR3 DNA sequence: TGTGCCAGCAGCCCAACAGGGGGCCGGACCGGGGAGCTGTTTTTT. This encodes CASSPTGGRTGELFF.

As for this clonotype: The junction departs from germline at one end; a sequencing error may be responsible. This chain links TRBV4-1 with TRBJ1-6, with 7 bases that match TRBD1. CDR3 length equals 15 residues. The germline CDR1 and CDR2 sequences are MGHRA and YSYEKL. The CDR3, as DNA: TGCGCCAGCAGCCGGGACAGTGCCTTTGGTTCACCCCCCCACTTT. Its protein product is CASSRDSAFGSPPHF.

In this sample, this clonotype turned up once. The chain uses TRBV27 and TRBJ2-7; 8 bases match TRBD2. CDR1 and CDR2 from the germline V gene are MNHEY and SMNVEV (reference sequence). Unmatched junction bases numbered 8, after V lost 5 bases and J lost 2 bases. The length of the CDR3 is 15 residues. The CDR3 is CASSPPRGGAYEQYF. Here the CDR3 DNA reads TGTGCCAGCAGTCCCCCCCGGGGGGGGGCCTACGAGCAGTACTTC.

This rearrangement joins TRBV18 to TRBJ2-7, with a weak D call TRBD2 (5 bases). The germline gives CDR1 KGHSH, CDR2 LQKENI. This CDR3 comprises 15 residues. Trimming left V 5 bases short and J 7 bases short, with 21 bases between. Here the CDR3 DNA reads TGTGCCAGCTCAGCCGATAACACAGCTTCGGGGGAGCAGTACTTC. Translating it yields CASSADNTASGEQYF.